This T cell receptor (beta chain) was retrieved from a study of blood T cell repertoires in COVID-19 (TCRdb year 2020). Regarding the study in general: The collaborator samples originated in the United States, Italy and Spain and spanned the acute and convalescent phases of COVID-19. The material from the prospective study consisted of cDNA or gDNA derived from T cells, B-cell-depleted T cells, or PBMCs. The dataset comprised deeply sampled blood TCRbeta repertoires from subjects exposed to, actively infected with, or recovered from COVID-19. A freely available public database, intended as a resource for researchers studying the immune response to SARS-CoV-2, is where the repertoires were released. Samples were obtained from the ongoing ImmuneRACE study (first 160 participants) and from over 1,000 subjects provided by 6 global collaborators. Sample metadata almost always included a de-identified subject ID, COVID-19 status, age in years and sex. HLA class I and class II types, where available, came from metadata supplied by the sample provider rather than from assay-based typing.

The immunoSEQ Assay, a bias-controlled multiplex PCR, was used to amplify TCRbeta CDR3 regions from genomic DNA. The authors' pipeline ran thus. The number of nucleated cells in each sample was estimated from the amplification of reference gene primers within the assay. To quantify the absolute abundance of each unique TCRbeta CDR3 rearrangement, sequence reads were collapsed and filtered. For each sample, productive Simpson clonality was calculated as the square root of Simpson's diversity index over productive rearrangements. Held by TCRdb, this immuneACCESS table contains in-frame sequences only and omits some clones. Under half of the omission traces to an unresolved V gene where checked; the cause of the rest is unknown. V and J calls and clone size are those listed in that table; D and trimming were worked out from the DNA. For this sample there are approximately 440,000 clones; 87% appear just once. The top ten constitute 0.7% of the sample.

Participants in the prospective study were aged roughly 18 to 90 years, lived in over 20 United States geographic areas, and enrolled through a virtual design. To assign participants to cohorts, the prospective study relied on clinical history that participants themselves reported in a screening survey and a study questionnaire. For ImmuneRACE Cohort 3, a participant was defined as recovered based on two consecutive negative NP/OP PCR tests, clearance by a healthcare professional, or resolution of symptoms. In the prospective study, mobile phlebotomists collected whole blood, serum and a nasopharyngeal or oropharyngeal swab from each participant. Additional blood draws and questionnaires over an approximately 2-month period could optionally be provided by prospective study participants. Blood samples from the prospective study were shipped frozen or at room temperature prior to DNA extraction.

Points on this clone: This clone's antigen is unknown. No quality values exist for individual bases; no much larger clone is one base distant.

What the authors observed across the whole study: The amount of clinical and demographic metadata varied by source and participant and was provided uncurated.

Via the germline V gene (reference sequence), CDR1 is SGHNT and CDR2 YYREEE. Including the terminal cysteine and phenylalanine, the CDR3 comprises 16 residues. The kept DNA is CDR3 alone, 48 bases in frame from the first base. V lost 2 bases and J lost 2 bases, and the count of bases not matched to a germline gene is 8. The receptor was isolated from a woman aged 18-29 years who had recovered from COVID-19. The sequencing sample was made of PBMCs or T cells enriched from blood (not recorded which). Here the chain combines TRBV5-4 and TRBJ2-3; 7 bases in the middle match TRBD1. This receptor carries the CDR3 CASSLLQGLLTDTQYF. The DNA reads TGTGCCAGCAGCTTATTACAGGGGTTGCTCACAGATACGCAGTATTTT.